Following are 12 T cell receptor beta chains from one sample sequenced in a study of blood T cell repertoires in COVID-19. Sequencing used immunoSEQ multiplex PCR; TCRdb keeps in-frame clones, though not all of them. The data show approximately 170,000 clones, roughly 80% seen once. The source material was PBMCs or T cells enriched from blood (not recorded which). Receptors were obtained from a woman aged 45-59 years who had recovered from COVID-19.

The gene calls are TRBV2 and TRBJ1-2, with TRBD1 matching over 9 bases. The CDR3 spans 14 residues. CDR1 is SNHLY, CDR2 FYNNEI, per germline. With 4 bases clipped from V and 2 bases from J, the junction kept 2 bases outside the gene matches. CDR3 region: CASSAGTGNYGYTF. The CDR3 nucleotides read TGTGCCAGCAGTGCCGGGACAGGGAACTATGGCTACACCTTC.

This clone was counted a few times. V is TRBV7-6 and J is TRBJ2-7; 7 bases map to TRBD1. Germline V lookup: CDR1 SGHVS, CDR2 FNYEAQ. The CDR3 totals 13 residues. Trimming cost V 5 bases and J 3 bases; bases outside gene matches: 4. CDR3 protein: CASSQRDSYEQYF. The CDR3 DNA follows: TGTGCCAGCAGCCAACGGGACAGCTACGAGCAGTACTTC.

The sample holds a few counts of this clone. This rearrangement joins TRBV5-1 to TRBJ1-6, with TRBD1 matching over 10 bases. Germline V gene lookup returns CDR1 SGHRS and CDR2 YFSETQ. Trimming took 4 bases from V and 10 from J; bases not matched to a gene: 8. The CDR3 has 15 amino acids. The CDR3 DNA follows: TGCGCCAGCAGCACCCCCGGGACAGGGGAATCACCCCTCCACTTT. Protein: CASSTPGTGESPLHF.

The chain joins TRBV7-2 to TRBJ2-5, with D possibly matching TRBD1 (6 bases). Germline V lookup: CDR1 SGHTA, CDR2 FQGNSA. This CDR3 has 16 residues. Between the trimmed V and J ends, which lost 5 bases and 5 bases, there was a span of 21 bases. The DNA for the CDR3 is TGTGCCAGCAGCCCACTCAGGGGCGGTAGAATGGAGACCCAGTACTTC. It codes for CASSPLRGGRMETQYF.

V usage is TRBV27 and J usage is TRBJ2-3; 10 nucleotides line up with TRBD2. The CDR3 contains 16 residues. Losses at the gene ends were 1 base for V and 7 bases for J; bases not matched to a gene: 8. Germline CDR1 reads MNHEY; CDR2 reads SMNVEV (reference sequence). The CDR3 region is CASSLLGTSAQYTQYF. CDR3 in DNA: TGTGCCAGCAGTTTATTAGGGACTAGCGCTCAATATACGCAGTATTTT.

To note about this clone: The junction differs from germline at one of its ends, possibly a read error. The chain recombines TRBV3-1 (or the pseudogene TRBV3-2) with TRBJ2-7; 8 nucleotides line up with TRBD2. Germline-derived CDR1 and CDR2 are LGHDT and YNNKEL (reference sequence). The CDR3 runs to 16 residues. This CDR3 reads CARSRGGDYFPYEQYF. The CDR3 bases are TGTGCCCGCAGCCGGGGGGGGGACTACTTCCCCTACGAGCAGTACTTC.

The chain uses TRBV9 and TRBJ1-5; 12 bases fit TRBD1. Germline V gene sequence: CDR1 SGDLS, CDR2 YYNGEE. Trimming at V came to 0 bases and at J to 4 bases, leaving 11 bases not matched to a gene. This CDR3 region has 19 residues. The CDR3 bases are TGTGCCAGCAGCGTAGAGGGAGGGACAGGGGGCCTTAATAATCAGCCCCAGCATTTT. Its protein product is CASSVEGGTGGLNNQPQHF.

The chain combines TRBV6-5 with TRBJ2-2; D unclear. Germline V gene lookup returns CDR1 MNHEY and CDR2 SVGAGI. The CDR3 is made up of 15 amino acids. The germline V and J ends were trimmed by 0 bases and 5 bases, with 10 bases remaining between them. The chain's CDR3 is CASSYSRFLTGELFF. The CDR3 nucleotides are TGTGCCAGCAGTTACTCGAGGTTTTTGACCGGGGAGCTGTTTTTT.

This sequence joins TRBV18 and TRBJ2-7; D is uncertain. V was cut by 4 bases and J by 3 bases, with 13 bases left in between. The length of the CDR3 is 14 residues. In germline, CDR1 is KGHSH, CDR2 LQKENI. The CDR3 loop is CASSQIISSYEQYF. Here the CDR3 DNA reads TGTGCCAGCTCACAAATAATTAGCAGCTACGAGCAGTACTTC.

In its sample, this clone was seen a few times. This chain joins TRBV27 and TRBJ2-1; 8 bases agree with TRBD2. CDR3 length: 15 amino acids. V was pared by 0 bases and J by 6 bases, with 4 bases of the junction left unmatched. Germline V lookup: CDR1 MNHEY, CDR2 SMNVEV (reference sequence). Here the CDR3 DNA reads TGTGCCAGCAGTTTATCAAGCGGGGGTGTCAATGAGCAGTTCTTC. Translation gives CASSLSSGGVNEQFF.

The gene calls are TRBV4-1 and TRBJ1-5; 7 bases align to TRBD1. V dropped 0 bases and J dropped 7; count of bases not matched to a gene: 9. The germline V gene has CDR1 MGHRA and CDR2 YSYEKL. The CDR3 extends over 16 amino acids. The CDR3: CASSQEVGGGGQPQHF. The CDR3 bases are TGCGCCAGCAGCCAAGAGGTAGGGGGCGGAGGGCAGCCCCAGCATTTT.

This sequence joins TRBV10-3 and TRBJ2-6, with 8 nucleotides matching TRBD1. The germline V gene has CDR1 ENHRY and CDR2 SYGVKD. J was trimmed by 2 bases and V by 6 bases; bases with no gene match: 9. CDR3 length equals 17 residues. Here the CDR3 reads CAIRDDRGLAGANVLTF. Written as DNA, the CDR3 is TGTGCCATCAGAGACGACAGGGGTTTAGCTGGGGCCAACGTCCTGACTTTC.